This T cell receptor beta chain was recovered during a study of T cells in Graves' hyperthyroidism and ophthalmopathy. The investigators amplified TCR beta CDR3 regions from RNA transcripts. HTBI primers were the set used in a first-round RT-PCR of the TCR CDR3. TCRdb re-derived calls from the multiplex PCR reads in MiXCR, one entry per CDR3 protein. The sample consists of roughly 630,000 distinct CDR3 sequences, around a sixth of them appearing once. The study's findings and limits: Blood shared most expanded thyroid clonotypes above 0.001. From stable hyperthyroidism, ophthalmopathy was separated by a 13 V-J model.

For this clonotype: No antigen is known for it.

The V end was cut by 5 bases, the J end by 4 bases, with 13 bases between. CDR3 length: 13 residues. The germline V gene encodes CDR1 GTSNPN and CDR2 SVGIG (reference sequence). The sequencing sample was made of blood. This chain uses TRBV30 with TRBJ2-3; D is ambiguous. The clonotype comes from a woman aged 30 to 39 with Graves' hyperthyroidism. The CDR3 DNA follows: TGTGCCTGGGCCCTACTGGCGGCAGATACGCAGTATTTT. The encoded protein is CAWALLAADTQYF.